This TCR beta chain was sequenced in a study of T cell responses to AZD1222 COVID-19 vaccine. Whole-study findings and limits: There were vaccine-associated CD4 TCRs across spike, dominant at 160-218 and 743-854. Most donors were white British and more were female, and clonal diversity was possibly underestimated. Repertoire sampling happened only post peak T cell response.

As regards this clone: Its specificity is unknown.

Trimming removed 4 bases from V and 15 bases from J; junction bases left unmatched: 15. Germline CDR1 SQVTM, CDR2 ANQGSEA. The CDR3 is 14 amino acids. Assay used: immunoSEQ multiplex PCR; TCRdb lists only in-frame clones, some missing. The sample contains some 200,000 clones, 90% to 95% of which appear only once. The sample was peripheral blood, taken 28 days after the second dose of the MenACWY control vaccine. The TCR originated in an adult who received the MenACWY meningococcal vaccine as a control. The chain employs TRBV29-1 and TRBJ2-1; the match to TRBD2 covers 10 bases. This CDR3 is CSVGASGSLERRFF. Written as DNA, the CDR3 is TGCAGCGTTGGAGCTAGCGGGAGTCTAGAGAGGAGGTTCTTC.